The present TCR beta chain was sequenced within a study of identifying expanded T cells in peripheral blood (dated by TCRdb to between 2017 and 2020). With respect to the entire study: Technical replicates were generated by sequencing separate aliquots of the same genomic DNA pool, and four replicates were compared pairwise. Results and caveats for the whole study, not just this receptor: The binomial model flagged 0.95 to 1.5 differentially abundant clones between technical replicates but 15 to 17 over roughly two weeks and approximately 18 over four weeks. The beta-binomial model significantly reduced the number of clones called differentially abundant and the false-positive rate across all healthy-donor time intervals. The authors expected biological variance in healthy repertoires might increase further over much longer intervals such as months to years. Across all healthy donors, variance in clone template counts between two-week samples was found to increase significantly with total template count.

With respect to this clone: The target of this receptor is not known. Nothing much larger sits one base from this clone, and base qualities are not available.

No immune events such as infections were documented for the healthy donors during the collection period. Time-dependent variance in a beta-binomial model of T-cell clone differential abundance was calibrated using healthy-donor blood repertoires as a training cohort. The training cohort was composed of about 10 healthy donors, 3 female and 7 male. On average the donors were 43 years old, and their ages spanned roughly 29 to 64 years. Whole blood from each healthy donor was obtained from a commercial supplier and was collected at three time points roughly 13 days apart. For immunosequencing, genomic DNA was extracted from unsorted whole blood. The immunoSEQ Assay, which relies on bias-controlled multiplex PCR amplification of genomic DNA, was used to profile TCRbeta CDR3 regions. The authors' pipeline ran thus. The absolute abundance of each unique TCRbeta CDR3 region was quantified after sequences were collapsed and filtered. Differential abundance was tested with two models: a binomial (Fisher-equivalent) model and a beta-binomial model that adds time-dependent variance fitted from healthy donors. Clones with fewer than 5 combined templates were excluded, and clones with Benjamini-Hochberg FDR below 0.01 were called differentially abundant. The form v = (b*log(k)+a)^2 was used to model beta-binomial variance as a function of total template count across the two samples. Imported from immuneACCESS, the table was reduced by TCRdb to in-frame sequences with V and J called. These copies leave out some clones; in studies compared against another copy, an unresolved V gene accounts for under half, and the cause of the remainder is not known. V and J calls and clone size are those listed in that table; D and trimming were worked out from the DNA. This sample is represented by 65,000 to 95,000 clones; roughly 84% of them were singletons. The ten largest clones capture around 20% of the sample.

Material: blood. This clonotype was sampled from a person aged 18 to 69 in good health.

The CDR3 reads as follows: CASSFSREGDHEQFF. The base sequence is TGTGCCAGCAGTTTCTCCCGGGAGGGGGACCATGAGCAGTTCTTC. Here the chain combines TRBV6-5 and TRBJ2-1; the central 8 bases match TRBD2. Taken from cysteine to phenylalanine, the CDR3 has 15 residues. The retained sequence is limited to the CDR3, 45 bases, with the frame set at the first base. Trimming takes 4 bases off V and 8 bases off J; junction bases not matched to a gene: 10. The germline V gene provides CDR1 MNHEY and CDR2 SVGAGI.